These T cell receptor beta chains were read from a single sample in a study of T cells after yellow fever vaccination. Each CDR3 protein is one row after TCRdb ran MiXCR on the 5' RACE reads. The repertoire includes hundreds of thousands of distinct CDR3 sequences, less than 25% of them detected once, and about a sixth sits in the top ten. This material consisted of PBMCs, taken less than 25 days after the first yellow fever vaccination. These receptors were obtained from a man younger than 35 who received the YFV17D yellow fever vaccine. Both conserved end residues are part of each CDR3.

v_call: TRBV30; j_call: TRBJ2-2; cdr3_aa: CAWTPENTGELFF
v_call: TRBV27; j_call: TRBJ2-3; cdr3_aa: CASSSGRGGGSTDTQYF
v_call: TRBV4-1; j_call: TRBJ1-1; cdr3_aa: CASSQASGRSSEAFF
v_call: TRBV19; j_call: TRBJ2-1; cdr3_aa: CASSISGDYNEQFF
v_call: TRBV6-1; j_call: TRBJ1-3; cdr3_aa: CASSGQDYSGNTIYF
v_call: TRBV28; j_call: TRBJ1-5; cdr3_aa: CASRSPTAPQHF
v_call: TRBV28; j_call: TRBJ1-2; cdr3_aa: CASSLARDYGYTF
v_call: TRBV7-9; j_call: TRBJ1-5; cdr3_aa: CASSSRDEQPQHF
v_call: TRBV29-1; j_call: TRBJ1-2; cdr3_aa: CSVEKTDYKNYGYTF
v_call: TRBV20-1; j_call: TRBJ2-3; cdr3_aa: CSASNGGRTDTQYF
v_call: TRBV6-5; j_call: TRBJ1-5; cdr3_aa: CASGSTGSNQPQHF
v_call: TRBV9; j_call: TRBJ1-1; cdr3_aa: CASSVNTGAGTEAFF
v_call: TRBV12-3/TRBV12-4; j_call: TRBJ2-4; cdr3_aa: CASRRESGNIQYF
v_call: TRBV24-1; j_call: TRBJ2-3; cdr3_aa: CATSKGLAGGDTQYF
v_call: TRBV10-1; j_call: TRBJ2-7; cdr3_aa: CASSESYRFPYEQYF
v_call: TRBV29-1; j_call: TRBJ2-5; cdr3_aa: CSAWGVPSVPETQYF
v_call: TRBV4-3; j_call: TRBJ2-1; cdr3_aa: CASSQGLAASSYNEQFF
v_call: TRBV15; j_call: TRBJ2-1; cdr3_aa: CATSSGANNEQFF
v_call: TRBV2; j_call: TRBJ2-1; cdr3_aa: CASSLRVAGGRLYNEQFF
v_call: TRBV20-1; j_call: TRBJ1-5; cdr3_aa: CSAKSGISNQPQHF
v_call: TRBV9; j_call: TRBJ1-1; cdr3_aa: CASSSRTGGGSEAFF
v_call: TRBV5-1; j_call: TRBJ2-2; cdr3_aa: CASGTPNTGELFF
v_call: TRBV5-1; j_call: TRBJ1-2; cdr3_aa: CASSLWGTGADYGYTF
v_call: TRBV7-9; j_call: TRBJ1-2; cdr3_aa: CASKGSGGSNYGYTF
v_call: TRBV27; j_call: TRBJ1-2; cdr3_aa: CASSSSSANYGYTF
v_call: TRBV19; j_call: TRBJ2-2; cdr3_aa: CASSIPRGYGTGELFF
v_call: TRBV10-3; j_call: TRBJ1-1; cdr3_aa: CAITTDVSSEAFF
v_call: TRBV25-1; j_call: TRBJ1-4; cdr3_aa: CASSVRQGRKEKLFF
v_call: TRBV11-2; j_call: TRBJ2-2; cdr3_aa: CASSLGASSVTGELFF
v_call: TRBV6-2/TRBV6-3; j_call: TRBJ1-5; cdr3_aa: CASSYGPGNDQPQHF
v_call: TRBV4-2; j_call: TRBJ2-5; cdr3_aa: CASSQDISRTSGKETQYF